This TCR beta chain appears in the sequencing data of a study of T-cell memory formation after mild COVID-19. Broader study findings: SARS-CoV-2 specificity was not confirmed for second-wave clones peaking on day 37.

Barcoded TCR alpha and TCR beta cDNA libraries with UMIs came from 5'RACE using constant-segment primers. TCRdb redid the calling of the 5' RACE reads with MiXCR, one entry per CDR3 protein. Here the sample spans a few hundred thousand distinct CDR3 sequences, 20% to 25% being singletons. The length of the CDR3 is 14 residues. In germline, CDR1 is SGHAT, CDR2 FQNNGV. The V and J ends lost 3 bases and 0 bases respectively, with 6 bases between them. This clonotype has just a few counts. Its specificity is unknown. Sample: PBMCs or a T cell subset sorted from them (not recorded which). The V and J genes are TRBV11-2 and TRBJ1-3; D unclear. This receptor was obtained from a man aged 18 to 30 who had mild COVID-19 (a few samples of this study predate the infection). Cell type and time point are not known. The CDR3, as DNA: TGTGCCAGCAGCTTGGGCAACTCTGGAAACACCATATATTTT. Encoded protein: CASSLGNSGNTIYF.